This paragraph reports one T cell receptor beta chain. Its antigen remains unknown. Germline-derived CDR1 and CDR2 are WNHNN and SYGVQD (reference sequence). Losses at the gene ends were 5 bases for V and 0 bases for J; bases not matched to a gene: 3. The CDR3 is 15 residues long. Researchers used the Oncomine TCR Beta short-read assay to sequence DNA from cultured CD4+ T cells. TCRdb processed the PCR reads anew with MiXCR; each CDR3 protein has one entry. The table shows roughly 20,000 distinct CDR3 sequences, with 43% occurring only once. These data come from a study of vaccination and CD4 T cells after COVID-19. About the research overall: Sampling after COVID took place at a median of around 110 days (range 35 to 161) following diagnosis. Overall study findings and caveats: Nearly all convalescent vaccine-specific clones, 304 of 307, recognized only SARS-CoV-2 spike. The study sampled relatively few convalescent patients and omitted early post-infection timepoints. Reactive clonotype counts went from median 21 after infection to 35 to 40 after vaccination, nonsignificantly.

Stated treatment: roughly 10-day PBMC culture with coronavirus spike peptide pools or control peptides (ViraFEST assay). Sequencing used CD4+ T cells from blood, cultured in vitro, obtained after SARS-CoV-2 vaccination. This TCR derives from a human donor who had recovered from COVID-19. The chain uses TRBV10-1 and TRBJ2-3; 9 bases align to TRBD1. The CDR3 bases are TGCGCCAGCAGTTGGGACAGGGCTAGCACAGATACGCAGTATTTT. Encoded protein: CASSWDRASTDTQYF.